Below are 17 T cell receptor beta chains sequenced from a single sample in a study of spatial heterogeneity in lung cancer. Time point of the sample: sample taken at primary tumor resection. No cell sorting; template was whole RNA from tumor, lung tissue or PBMC. TCRdb redid the calling of the 5' RACE reads with MiXCR, one entry per CDR3 protein. Here the sample spans approximately 47,000 distinct CDR3 sequences, 7.6% being singletons. The sequencing here drew on PBMCs, taken at surgery. The receptor set was obtained from a female donor with early-stage non-small cell lung cancer.

This chain connects TRBV6-2 or TRBV6-3 to TRBJ1-1; D is uncertain. V lost 6 bases and J lost 2, with 13 bases in between. Germline V CDR1 and CDR2: MNHEY, SVGEGT. The CDR3 extends over 14 amino acids. The CDR3 DNA is TGTGCCAGCAGGGAACCAGCCCTAAACACTGAAGCTTTCTTT. Protein product: CASREPALNTEAFF.

This clonotype was seen a few times. V gene TRBV2 combines with J gene TRBJ2-7; D possibly corresponds to TRBD1 (6 bases). Germline assignment: CDR1 SNHLY and CDR2 FYNNEI. Trimming left V 5 bases short and J 2 bases short, with 16 bases between. The CDR3 is 15 residues long. The CDR3 loop is CASSPRDTRPYEQYF. The CDR3 nucleotides are TGTGCCAGCAGTCCCCGGGACACGAGACCCTACGAGCAGTACTTC. Together with reference TRBV2 and TRBJ2-7, the CDR3 gives the full variable domain: EPEVTQTPSHQVTQMGQEVILRCVPISNHLYFYWYRQILGQKVEFLVSFYNNEISEKSEIFDDQFSVERPDGSNFTLKIRSTKLEDSAMYFCASSPRDTRPYEQYFGPGTRLTVT.

This chain joins TRBV7-2 and TRBJ2-3, with TRBD2 identical over 12 bases. The germline V gene has CDR1 SGHTA and CDR2 FQGNSA. The CDR3 is 15 residues long. With V trimmed by 3 bases and J by 6 bases, 4 bases remained unmatched. This CDR3 is CASSLLAGGLDTQYF. The CDR3 DNA follows: TGTGCCAGCAGCTTGCTAGCGGGGGGGTTGGATACGCAGTATTTT.

This clonotype has a handful of counts. The CDR3 sequence: CASSPYNEQFF. The DNA of the CDR3 is TGTGCCAGCAGTCCCTACAATGAGCAGTTCTTC. The rearrangement links TRBV28 to TRBJ2-1; no definite D call. CDR1 MDHEN and CDR2 SYDVKM come from the germline V gene. Trimming removed 5 bases from V and 2 bases from J, with 1 base in between. This CDR3 has 11 residues.

The chain combines TRBV18 with TRBJ2-3; D is unclear. The CDR3 is 12 residues long. CDR1 is KGHSH and CDR2 is LQKENI in the germline V gene. V was trimmed by 2 bases and J by 3 bases, leaving 3 bases between them. CDR3 residues: CASSPGTDTQYF. In DNA form, the CDR3 reads TGTGCCAGCTCACCAGGGACAGATACGCAGTATTTT.

By share of the sample, this clonotype is medium-sized. The rearrangement joins TRBV7-2 to TRBJ2-1; TRBD2 matches 10 bases. Germline values: CDR1 SGHTA, CDR2 FQGNSA. The CDR3 sequence is 16 residues long. Trimming removed 4 bases from V and 0 bases from J; junction bases left unmatched: 3. This CDR3 reads CASSSSGGGSYNEQFF. The CDR3 DNA sequence: TGTGCCAGCAGCTCTAGCGGGGGCGGCTCCTACAATGAGCAGTTCTTC. The variable domain in full, with the rest retrieved from reference TRBV7-2 and TRBJ2-1, is GAGVSQSPSNKVTEKGKDVELRCDPISGHTALYWYRQSLGQGLEFLIYFQGNSAPDKSGLPSDRFSAERTGGSVSTLTIQRTQQEDSAVYLCASSSSGGGSYNEQFFGPGTRLTVL.

J is TRBJ2-7 and V is TRBV2; weak D call: TRBD2 (6 bases). This CDR3 has 13 amino acids. The germline V gene has CDR1 SNHLY and CDR2 FYNNEI. The V end was cut by 6 bases, the J end by 5 bases, with 14 bases between. The CDR3 here is CASREGSSDEQYF. CDR3 nucleotides: TGTGCCAGCAGGGAGGGCAGTTCCGACGAGCAGTACTTC. The full variable domain, with the rest looked up from reference TRBV2 and TRBJ2-7, is EPEVTQTPSHQVTQMGQEVILRCVPISNHLYFYWYRQILGQKVEFLVSFYNNEISEKSEIFDDQFSVERPDGSNFTLKIRSTKLEDSAMYFCASREGSSDEQYFGPGTRLTVT.

This clonotype appeared many times. The chain is built from TRBV2 and TRBJ2-7, with TRBD1 as a possible D gene (6 bases). Germline CDR1 reads SNHLY; CDR2 reads FYNNEI. The V gene lost 5 bases and the J gene lost 6 bases, with 17 bases spanning the gap. This CDR3 has 14 residues. The CDR3 reads CASSSLSPGVEQYF. CDR3 DNA: TGTGCCAGCAGTTCACTATCCCCAGGGGTCGAGCAGTACTTC. Full variable domain (outside the CDR3, taken from reference TRBV2 and TRBJ2-7): EPEVTQTPSHQVTQMGQEVILRCVPISNHLYFYWYRQILGQKVEFLVSFYNNEISEKSEIFDDQFSVERPDGSNFTLKIRSTKLEDSAMYFCASSSLSPGVEQYFGPGTRLTVT.

CDR3 in amino acids: CAWSASGTEAFF. For the CDR3, the DNA is TGTGCCTGGAGTGCCTCGGGCACTGAAGCTTTCTTT. The V and J genes are TRBV30 and TRBJ1-1; D gene unclear. Germline V gene data show CDR1 as GTSNPN and CDR2 as SVGIG (reference sequence). Trimming shortened V by 1 base and J by 4 bases, and 7 bases separated the two germline ends. The CDR3 is 12 residues long. The full variable domain, rest sourced from reference TRBV30 and TRBJ1-1, is SQTIHQWPATLVQPVGSPLSLECTVEGTSNPNLYWYRQAAGRGLQLLFYSVGIGQISSEVPQNLSASRPQDRQFILSSKKLLLSDSGFYLCAWSASGTEAFFGQGTRLTVV.

This clonotype was seen many times. V is TRBV3-1 and J is TRBJ2-1, with D possibly matching TRBD2 (7 bases). Germline CDR1 is LGHDT and CDR2 is YNNKEL (reference sequence). The V and J ends lost 3 bases and 9 bases respectively, with 9 bases between them. The CDR3 is made up of 12 amino acids. In DNA, the CDR3 is TGTGCCAGCAGCCAGGGGGGGCGTGAGCAGTTCTTC. It is translated as CASSQGGREQFF.

This clonotype was counted at least ten times. The chain uses TRBV7-2 and TRBJ1-5, with 7 bases that match TRBD1. The germline V gene has CDR1 SGHTA and CDR2 FQGNSA. The CDR3 spans 18 residues. V lost 1 base and J lost 2; bases outside the gene matches: 11. CDR3 protein: CASSLEAPTGERNQPQHF. The CDR3 region has the DNA TGTGCCAGCAGCTTAGAGGCCCCCACAGGGGAACGCAATCAGCCCCAGCATTTT.

The J gene is TRBJ2-7, the V gene TRBV27, with D unclear. The CDR3 sequence is 14 residues long. Trimming left V 5 bases short and J 3 bases short, with 14 bases between. The germline V gene has CDR1 MNHEY and CDR2 SMNVEV (reference sequence). In DNA form, the CDR3 reads TGTGCCAGCAGTCCCAACCCAGGCTACTACGAGCAGTACTTC. Translating it yields CASSPNPGYYEQYF.

V and J are TRBV6-5 and TRBJ2-1; tentative D call: TRBD1 (5 bases). This CDR3 is 11 amino acids long. The V end was cut by 6 bases, the J end by 15 bases, with 15 bases between. CDR1 MNHEY and CDR2 SVGAGI come from the germline V gene. CDR3 bases: TGTGCCAGCAGAAACGGACCCCAGGGGTTCTTC. Its protein product is CASRNGPQGFF.

In its sample, this clonotype was seen many times. The J gene is TRBJ2-1, the V gene TRBV28, with 9 bases aligning to TRBD2. This CDR3 contains 15 residues. V shed 1 base, J shed 5 bases, and the junction held 3 bases outside the gene matches. Germline V lookup: CDR1 MDHEN, CDR2 SYDVKM. The CDR3 nucleotides are TGTGCCAGCAGTTTATTGGCGGGGGGGAACAATGAGCAGTTCTTC. Translation: CASSLLAGGNNEQFF.

The chain employs TRBV4-3 and TRBJ1-5; 8 bases fit TRBD1. CDR3 length equals 17 residues. Germline CDR1 LGHNA, CDR2 YSLEER. The J segment lost 3 bases and the V segment lost 0 bases, leaving 7 bases of the junction unmatched. The CDR3 here is CASSQDLTGAYNQPQHF. In DNA, the CDR3 is TGCGCCAGCAGCCAAGATTTGACAGGGGCCTACAATCAGCCCCAGCATTTT.

Of note for this clonotype: Possible read error: a much larger clone is one base away. The chain employs TRBV29-1 and TRBJ2-1; D possibly uses TRBD1 or TRBD2 (5 bases each). V lost 7 bases, J lost 5 bases, and 15 bases lay in between. This CDR3 region has 13 residues. Germline values: CDR1 SQVTM, CDR2 ANQGSEA. The CDR3 sequence: CSARRDGDNEQFF. CDR3 in DNA: TGCAGCGCCCGCCGGGACGGGGACAATGAGCAGTTCTTC.

The sample holds many counts of this clonotype. The rearrangement links TRBV28 to TRBJ2-1, with a possible D match to TRBD1 (5 bases). This CDR3 has 16 residues. CDR1 and CDR2 from the germline V gene are MDHEN and SYDVKM. Trimming left V 9 bases short and J 6 bases short, with 24 bases between. CDR3 coding DNA: TGTGCCAGTCTTAGCCTCGGCACAGGCCTAACCAATGAGCAGTTCTTC. Residues: CASLSLGTGLTNEQFF.